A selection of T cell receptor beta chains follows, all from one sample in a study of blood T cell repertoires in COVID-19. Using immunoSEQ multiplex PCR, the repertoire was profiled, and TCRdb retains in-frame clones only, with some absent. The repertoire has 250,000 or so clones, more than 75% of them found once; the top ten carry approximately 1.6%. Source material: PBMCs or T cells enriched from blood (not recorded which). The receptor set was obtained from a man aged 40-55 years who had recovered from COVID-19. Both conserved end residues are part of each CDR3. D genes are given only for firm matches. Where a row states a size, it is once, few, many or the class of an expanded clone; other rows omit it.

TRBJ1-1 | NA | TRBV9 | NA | CASSVISGLTEAFF | TGTGCCAGCAGCGTTATCTCCGGGTTAACTGAAGCTTTCTTT
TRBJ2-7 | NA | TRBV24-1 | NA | CATSEGSSLQYF | TGTGCCACCAGTGAGGGGTCTAGCTTGCAGTACTTC
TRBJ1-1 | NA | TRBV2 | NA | CASRLNGAYTEAFF | TGTGCCAGCAGACTCAACGGTGCTTACACTGAAGCTTTCTTT
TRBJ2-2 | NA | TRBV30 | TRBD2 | CAWSVLAGDTGELFF | TGTGCCTGGAGTGTACTAGCGGGGGACACCGGGGAGCTGTTTTTT
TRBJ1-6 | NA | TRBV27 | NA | CASSLLPGALHF | TGTGCCAGCAGTCTCCTACCGGGGGCCCTCCACTTT
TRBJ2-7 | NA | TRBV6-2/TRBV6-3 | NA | CASSYHLLGQGNTYEQYF | TGTGCCAGCAGTTACCATCTCCTGGGGCAGGGGAACACCTACGAGCAGTACTTC
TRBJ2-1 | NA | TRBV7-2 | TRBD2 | CASSGRAGSEFF | TGTGCCAGCAGCGGAAGAGCGGGGTCGGAGTTCTTC
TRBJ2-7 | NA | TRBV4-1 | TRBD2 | CASSQDPRGGEQYF | TGCGCCAGCAGCCAAGATCCCCGGGGGGGGGAGCAGTACTTC
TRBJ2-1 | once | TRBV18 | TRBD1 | CASSRQGSSYNEQFF | TGTGCCAGCTCACGACAGGGTAGCTCCTACAATGAGCAGTTCTTC
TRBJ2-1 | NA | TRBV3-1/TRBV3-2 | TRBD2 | CASRVTSGSNIRHEQFF | TGTGCCAGCAGAGTGACTAGCGGGAGTAATATTAGACATGAGCAGTTCTTC
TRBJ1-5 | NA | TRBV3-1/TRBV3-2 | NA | CASSQGGSSNQPQHF | TGTGCCAGCAGCCAAGGGGGCAGTAGCAATCAGCCCCAGCATTTT
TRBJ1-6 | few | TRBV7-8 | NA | CASRNLREHLGNSPLHF | TGTGCCAGCAGAAATCTCAGGGAACATTTAGGCAATTCACCCCTCCACTTT
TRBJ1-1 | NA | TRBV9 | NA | CASSLRGHDTEAFF | TGTGCCAGCAGCCTGCGGGGTCATGATACTGAAGCTTTCTTT
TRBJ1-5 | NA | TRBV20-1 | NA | CSASSSNQPQHF | TGCAGTGCTAGTTCGAGCAATCAGCCCCAGCATTTT
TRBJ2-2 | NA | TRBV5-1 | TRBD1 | CASSWTGPGELFF | TGCGCCAGCAGCTGGACAGGGCCCGGGGAGCTGTTTTTT
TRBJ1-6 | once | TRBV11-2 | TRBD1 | CASSFPGTVYNSPLHF | TGTGCCAGCAGCTTTCCCGGGACAGTTTATAATTCACCCCTCCACTTT
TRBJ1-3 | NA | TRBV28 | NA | CASSYNRISGNTIYF | TGTGCCAGCAGTTACAACAGGATCTCTGGAAACACCATATATTTT
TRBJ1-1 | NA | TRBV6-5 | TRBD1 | CARGPRGGQGAFF | TGTGCCCGCGGACCAAGGGGGGGACAGGGGGCTTTCTTT
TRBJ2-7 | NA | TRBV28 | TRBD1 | CASSTTGTGDEQYF | TGTGCCAGCAGTACAACCGGGACAGGGGACGAGCAGTACTTC
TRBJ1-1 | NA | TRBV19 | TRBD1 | CASIQGVQTEAFF | TGTGCCAGTATACAGGGGGTACAGACTGAAGCTTTCTTT
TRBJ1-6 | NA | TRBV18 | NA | CASSPRTDFNSPLHF | TGTGCCAGCTCCCCGCGGACAGATTTTAATTCACCCCTCCACTTT
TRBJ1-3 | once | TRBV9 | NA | CASSVVAGVSSGNTIYF | TGTGCCAGCAGCGTAGTTGCAGGTGTAAGCTCTGGAAACACCATATATTTT
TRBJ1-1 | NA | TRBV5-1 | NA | CASSRGTPNTEAFF | TGCGCCAGCAGCCGGGGGACGCCGAACACTGAAGCTTTCTTT
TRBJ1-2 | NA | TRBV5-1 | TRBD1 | CASSLVGQGGVDYGYTF | TGCGCCAGCAGCTTGGTGGGACAGGGAGGCGTTGACTATGGCTACACCTTC
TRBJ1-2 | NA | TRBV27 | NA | CASSQFLGGRIHYGYTF | TGTGCCAGCAGTCAATTCTTAGGAGGGAGAATCCACTATGGCTACACCTTC
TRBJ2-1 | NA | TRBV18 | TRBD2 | CASSPTGGGVEQFF | TGTGCCAGCTCACCAACCGGGGGGGGCGTTGAGCAGTTCTTC
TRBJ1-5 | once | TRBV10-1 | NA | CASCLGGPQHF | TGCGCCAGCTGCCTCGGGGGGCCCCAGCATTTT
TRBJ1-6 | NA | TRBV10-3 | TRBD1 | CAISEGDRGYNSPLHF | TGTGCCATCAGTGAGGGGGACAGGGGTTATAATTCACCCCTCCACTTT
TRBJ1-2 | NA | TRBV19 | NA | CASSIEASYGYTF | TGTGCCAGTAGTATAGAGGCCAGCTATGGCTACACCTTC
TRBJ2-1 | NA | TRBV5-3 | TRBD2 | CARSLRLAGDNEQFF | TGTGCCAGAAGCTTGCGGCTAGCGGGAGACAATGAGCAGTTCTTC
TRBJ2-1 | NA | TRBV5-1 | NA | CASSLVEAPNNEQFF | TGCGCCAGCAGCTTGGTGGAGGCCCCGAACAATGAGCAGTTCTTC
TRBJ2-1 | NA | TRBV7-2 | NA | CASSLAGLAGEQFF | TGTGCCAGCAGCTTAGCTGGTCTAGCAGGCGAGCAGTTCTTC
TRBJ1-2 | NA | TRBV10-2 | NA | CASSETNTALNYGYTF | TGCGCCAGCAGTGAGACGAACACCGCTCTGAACTATGGCTACACCTTC
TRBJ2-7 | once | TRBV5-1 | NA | CASSSGALTYEQYF | TGCGCCAGCAGCTCCGGTGCGTTAACCTACGAGCAGTACTTC
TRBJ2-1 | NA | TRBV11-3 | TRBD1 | CASSLEGDRGSNEQFF | TGTGCCAGCAGCTTAGAAGGCGACAGGGGTAGCAATGAGCAGTTCTTC
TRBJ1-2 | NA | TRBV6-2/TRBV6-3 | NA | CASSYVGRISYGYTF | TGTGCCAGCAGTTATGTTGGCAGGATAAGCTATGGCTACACCTTC
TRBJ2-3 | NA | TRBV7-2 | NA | CASSLSSAGDSVQSSSQYF | TGTGCCAGCAGCTTATCCTCAGCGGGGGACAGCGTCCAGAGTTCATCGCAGTATTTT
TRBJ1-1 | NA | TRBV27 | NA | CASSLSQGHTEAFF | TGTGCCAGCAGTTTATCGCAGGGGCATACTGAAGCTTTCTTT
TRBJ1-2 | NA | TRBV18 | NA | CASSPSDGSGGYTF | TGTGCCAGCTCACCAAGCGATGGGAGCGGGGGCTACACCTTC
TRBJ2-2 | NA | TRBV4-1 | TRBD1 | CASSQTGTGTAGELFF | TGCGCCAGCAGCCAAACCGGGACAGGGACGGCCGGGGAGCTGTTTTTT
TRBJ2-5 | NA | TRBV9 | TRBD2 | CASSASGGKETQYF | TGTGCCAGCAGCGCTAGCGGGGGTAAAGAGACCCAGTACTTC
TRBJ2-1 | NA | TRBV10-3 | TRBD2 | CAISELGTSRDYNEQFF | TGTGCCATCAGTGAGTTAGGGACTAGCAGAGACTACAATGAGCAGTTCTTC
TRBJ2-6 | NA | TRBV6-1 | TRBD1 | CASSAPGTGVSGANVLTF | TGTGCCAGCAGTGCCCCCGGGACAGGGGTCTCTGGGGCCAACGTCCTGACTTTC
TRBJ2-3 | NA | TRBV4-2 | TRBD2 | CASSRVRVGGDTQYF | TGTGCCAGCAGCCGGGTGAGAGTCGGGGGGGATACGCAGTATTTT
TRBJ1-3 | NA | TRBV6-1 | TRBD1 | CASSVPGTGSGNTIYF | TGTGCCAGCAGTGTCCCCGGGACAGGGTCGGGAAACACCATATATTTT
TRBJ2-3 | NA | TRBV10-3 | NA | CAISVGVATDTQYF | TGTGCCATCAGTGTAGGGGTAGCTACAGATACGCAGTATTTT
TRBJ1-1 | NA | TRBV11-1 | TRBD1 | CASILGQGSEAFF | TGTGCCAGCATCCTGGGACAGGGCAGTGAAGCTTTCTTT
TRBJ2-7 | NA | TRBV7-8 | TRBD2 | CASSPWTSGTYEQYF | TGTGCCAGCAGCCCGTGGACTAGCGGAACCTACGAGCAGTACTTC